The T cell receptor beta chain described here comes from a study of neurological immune-mediated disorders. Study results and limitations: HTLV-1-associated myelopathy led in TCR clonal expansion, while multiple sclerosis ranked lowest, below healthy controls.

2 million unsorted PBMCs were stored in RNAlater at -80 °C before RNA extraction. In this sample, this clonotype turned up many times. Its target is not known. The CDR3 is made up of 15 amino acids. Per the germline V gene, CDR1 is SGHRS and CDR2 is YFSETQ. Trimming cost V 2 bases and J 4 bases, with 15 bases left between them. Synthesis of cDNA used 5'RACE (with 10-nucleotide random UMIs). Every sequencing run generated in excess of 170 million TCR-beta sequences. These sequences covered 15-18 subjects. One entry per CDR3 protein, called by TCRdb with MiXCR from the 5' RACE reads. The sample records approximately 65,000 distinct CDR3 sequences, roughly 4.9% being singletons.

Sequences were obtained from PBMCs. This sequence joins TRBV5-1 and TRBJ2-5, with D perhaps TRBD2 (6 bases). The clonotype comes from a human donor with multiple sclerosis. The donor label of this sample is uncertain. This CDR3 is CASSFGSSGVETQYF. CDR3 DNA: TGCGCCAGCAGCTTCGGGAGCTCCGGAGTAGAGACCCAGTACTTC.